Following are 25 T cell receptor beta chains from one sample sequenced in a study of vaccination effects on CD4 cells after COVID-19. The antigens of these receptors remain unknown. The assay was immunoSEQ multiplex PCR, and TCRdb's table has in-frame clones only and misses some. Of roughly 50,000 clones in the sample, around 67% were seen once. Culture proceeded for 9 to 11 days, and CD4+ T cells were then isolated. The sample was CD4+ T cells from PBMCs cultured without peptide, taken before COVID-19 vaccination. The receptor source for this set is a human donor who received a COVID-19 vaccine.

This chain connects TRBV11-3 to TRBJ2-2; D is uncertain. The CDR3 spans 14 residues. CDR1 and CDR2 from the germline V gene are SGHNT and YENEEA. Deletions cut 0 bases from V and 8 bases from J, with 10 bases between. The CDR3 DNA reads TGTGCCAGCAGCTTAGAGGGAAAGGCGGGGGAGCTGTTTTTT. The encoded protein is CASSLEGKAGELFF.

The genes are TRBV28 and TRBJ1-2; 7 bases are a match to TRBD1. Germline values: CDR1 MDHEN, CDR2 SYDVKM. The junction had 3 bases not matched to a gene; V was cut back by 4 bases and J by 4 bases. The CDR3 loop spans 13 amino acids. The CDR3 DNA reads TGTGCCAGCAGTTCACAGGGGACCTATGGCTACACCTTC. The encoded protein is CASSSQGTYGYTF.

Note on this clone: Other DNA sequences in this sample translate to the same CDR3. The J gene is TRBJ2-5, the V gene TRBV5-1, with D uncertain. V gave up 0 bases and J gave up 1 base, with 1 base separating them. The CDR3 totals 12 residues. Germline CDR1 reads SGHRS; CDR2 reads YFSETQ. The CDR3 here is CASSLGQETQYF. The CDR3 coding sequence is TGCGCCAGCAGCTTGGGCCAAGAGACCCAGTACTTC.

This rearrangement joins TRBV29-1 to TRBJ2-2, with 8 nucleotides matching TRBD1. Germline CDR1 reads SQVTM; CDR2 reads ANQGSEA. V was clipped by 7 bases and J by 3 bases; unmatched bases: 7. The CDR3 sequence is 14 residues long. In DNA, the CDR3 is TGCAGCGCCCGACAGGGGTCGGACACCGGGGAGCTGTTTTTT. It is translated as CSARQGSDTGELFF.

The rearrangement links TRBV28 to TRBJ1-1; the D gene is possibly TRBD1 (6 bases). The CDR3 runs to 13 residues. V was trimmed by 5 bases and J by 6 bases, leaving 13 bases between them. Germline V CDR1 and CDR2: MDHEN, SYDVKM. The CDR3, as DNA: TGTGCCAGCAGTCCACAGGGTGTGTCTGAAGCTTTCTTT. Residues: CASSPQGVSEAFF.

This chain joins TRBV5-1 and TRBJ2-7, with 10 positions matching TRBD2. The germline CDR1 and CDR2 sequences are SGHRS and YFSETQ. This CDR3 contains 13 residues. Trimming at V came to 8 bases and at J to 5 bases, leaving 7 bases not matched to a gene. This CDR3 is CASGEREGNEQYF. CDR3 bases: TGCGCCAGTGGTGAGCGGGAGGGAAACGAGCAGTACTTC.

The DNA of the CDR3 is TGCAGCTGTAGCGGGTCAGAGACCCAGTACTTC. The encoded protein is CSCSGSETQYF. The J gene is TRBJ2-5, the V gene TRBV29-1; 7 nucleotides line up with TRBD2. The CDR3 is 11 residues long. Trimming cost V 8 bases and J 4 bases; bases outside gene matches: 4. Germline lookup yields CDR1 SQVTM and CDR2 ANQGSEA. Full variable domain (outside the CDR3, taken from reference TRBV29-1 and TRBJ2-5): SAVISQKPSRDICQRGTSLTIQCQVDSQVTMMFWYRQQPGQSLTLIATANQGSEATYESGFVIDKFPISRPNLTFSTLTVSNMSPEDSSIYLCSCSGSETQYFGPGTRLLVL.

This clone was counted a few times. The rearrangement joins TRBV25-1 to TRBJ1-2; the match to TRBD1 covers 9 bases. This CDR3 is 15 amino acids long. Germline V CDR1 and CDR2: MGHDK, SYGVNS. The ends lost 5 bases at V and 7 bases at J; junction bases unmatched: 11. CDR3 sequence (DNA): TGTGCCAGCAGTCCCCGGGACAGGGAGAGAGCTGGCTACACCTTC. This translates into CASSPRDRERAGYTF.

This chain connects TRBV5-4 to TRBJ2-3; TRBD1 is a possible D gene (5 bases). The V gene's germline CDR1 is SGHNT and CDR2 YYREEE (reference sequence). Trimming took 4 bases from V and 0 from J, leaving 12 bases between them. The CDR3 sequence is 15 residues long. CDR3 amino acids: CASSQGRGSTDTQYF. In DNA, the CDR3 is TGTGCCAGCAGCCAGGGAAGGGGTAGCACAGATACGCAGTATTTT.

V usage is TRBV11-3 and J usage is TRBJ2-1; D may be TRBD2 (6 bases). The CDR3 covers 16 residues. Germline V lookup: CDR1 SGHNT, CDR2 YENEEA. Trimming took 5 bases from V and 0 from J, leaving 14 bases between them. CDR3 nucleotides: TGTGCCAGCAGCGACCGGGTAGCGGCCTCCTACAATGAGCAGTTCTTC. Amino acids: CASSDRVAASYNEQFF.

This clone was detected only a few times. The V call is TRBV12-3 or TRBV12-4, the J call TRBJ1-2; tentative D call: TRBD1 (6 bases). Trimming pared 1 base from V and 4 bases from J, leaving 7 bases between. CDR3 length: 13 residues. Here the CDR3 reads CASSLGRGYGYTF. CDR3 DNA: TGTGCCAGCAGTTTAGGCAGGGGCTATGGCTACACCTTC.

V is TRBV6-5 and J is TRBJ2-3; 7 bases agree with TRBD2. This CDR3 has 14 residues. J was trimmed by 3 bases and V by 6 bases; bases with no gene match: 6. Germline assignment: CDR1 MNHEY and CDR2 SVGAGI. The CDR3 spells CASSPPGRTDTQYF. In DNA, the CDR3 is TGTGCCAGCAGCCCCCCCGGGAGGACAGATACGCAGTATTTT.

The chain carries TRBV10-3 and TRBJ1-2, with 7 bases fitting TRBD1. Germline CDR1 and CDR2: ENHRY and SYGVKD. This CDR3 is 14 amino acids long. V was clipped by 2 bases and J by 8 bases; unmatched bases: 8. CDR3 sequence: CAISETGTAHGYTF. The CDR3 nucleotides read TGTGCCATCAGTGAGACGGGGACAGCACACGGCTACACCTTC.

This clone was seen only a few times. The chain carries TRBV29-1 and TRBJ1-2, with TRBD1 matching over 7 bases. CDR3 length: 14 amino acids. V lost 3 bases, J lost 4 bases, and 8 bases stayed unmatched. Germline CDR1 is SQVTM and CDR2 is ANQGSEA. The CDR3 is CSVDGGGSGYGYTF. The CDR3 region has the DNA TGCAGCGTTGACGGAGGGGGCTCAGGCTATGGCTACACCTTC. Drawing the rest from reference TRBV29-1 and TRBJ1-2, the complete variable domain is SAVISQKPSRDICQRGTSLTIQCQVDSQVTMMFWYRQQPGQSLTLIATANQGSEATYESGFVIDKFPISRPNLTFSTLTVSNMSPEDSSIYLCSVDGGGSGYGYTFGSGTRLTVV.

The chain employs TRBV6-5 and TRBJ1-2; a weak D match, TRBD1 (5 bases). Germline CDR1 reads MNHEY; CDR2 reads SVGAGI. Trimming pared 5 bases from V and 4 bases from J, leaving 14 bases between. The CDR3 contains 14 residues. CDR3 loop: CASSRDDRPYGYTF. CDR3 in DNA: TGTGCCAGCAGTAGGGACGATCGACCCTATGGCTACACCTTC.

The J gene is TRBJ2-2, the V gene TRBV7-8; D is possibly TRBD2 (6 bases). V was cut by 6 bases and J by 9 bases, with 14 bases left in between. The CDR3 sequence is 13 residues long. Germline V lookup: CDR1 SGHVS, CDR2 FQNEAQ. CDR3 coding DNA: TGTGCCAGCAGTCCGCCAAGCGGGTGGGAGCTGTTTTTT. This gives the protein CASSPPSGWELFF.

This chain uses TRBV4-1 with TRBJ2-7; 9 bases fit TRBD2. Trimming cost V 0 bases and J 5 bases; bases outside gene matches: 11. CDR3 length: 17 residues. The germline CDR1 and CDR2 sequences are MGHRA and YSYEKL. The CDR3 coding sequence is TGCGCCAGCAGCCAAGATAGTACTAGCGGGCGACGCCACGAGCAGTACTTC. Residues: CASSQDSTSGRRHEQYF.

V gene TRBV6-5 combines with J gene TRBJ2-1, with TRBD2 matching 7 bases. CDR3 length equals 15 residues. The V segment lost 0 bases and the J segment 4 bases; nucleotides outside the gene matches: 3. Looked up from germline, CDR1 is MNHEY and CDR2 is SVGAGI. CDR3 region: CASSYSQGGYNEQFF. CDR3 sequence (DNA): TGTGCCAGCAGTTACTCCCAGGGAGGGTACAATGAGCAGTTCTTC.

The chain has TRBV6-6 and TRBJ2-3; D is perhaps TRBD2 (7 bases). Trimming cost V 4 bases and J 3 bases, with 14 bases left between them. CDR3 size: 15 residues. Germline lookup yields CDR1 MNHNY and CDR2 SVGAGI (reference sequence). CDR3 amino acids: CASSWEGVLTDTQYF. CDR3 nucleotide sequence: TGTGCCAGCAGTTGGGAGGGGGTATTGACAGATACGCAGTATTTT.

In this sample, this clone is medium-sized. The V and J genes are TRBV5-4 and TRBJ1-2; 9 bases line up with TRBD1. Germline V lookup: CDR1 SGHNT, CDR2 YYREEE (reference sequence). V was clipped by 2 bases and J by 6 bases; unmatched bases: 8. This CDR3 comprises 15 residues. CDR3 DNA: TGTGCCAGCAGCTTCCCTCCGGGACAGGGCGATGGCTACACCTTC. Translation gives CASSFPPGQGDGYTF.

This chain connects TRBV2 to TRBJ1-2, with D uncertain. This CDR3 comprises 15 residues. CDR1 is SNHLY, CDR2 FYNNEI, per germline. V lost 7 bases and J 8 bases, leaving 23 bases between the germline ends. CDR3 DNA sequence: TGTGCCAGCATGTTAGTGGGATGGTGGGAGCAAGGCTACACCTTC. Protein: CASMLVGWWEQGYTF.

The J gene is TRBJ2-1, the V gene TRBV6-5; D remains unclear. In germline, CDR1 is MNHEY, CDR2 SVGAGI. CDR3 length: 13 amino acids. V shed 1 base and J shed 5 bases, with 6 bases lying between them. The CDR3 is CASSYLANNEQFF. The CDR3 DNA follows: TGTGCCAGCAGTTACTTGGCGAACAATGAGCAGTTCTTC.

The V and J genes are TRBV29-1 and TRBJ1-6; 9 bases match TRBD1. Germline V lookup: CDR1 SQVTM, CDR2 ANQGSEA. The V gene end was trimmed by 5 bases and the J gene end by 7 bases; junction bases not matched to a gene: 6. The CDR3 runs to 14 residues. CDR3: CSVQTGGANSPLHF. The CDR3 region has the DNA TGCAGCGTTCAAACAGGGGGCGCGAATTCACCCCTCCACTTT.

This clone was found once. J is TRBJ2-1 and V is TRBV18; D is ambiguous. The germline V gene has CDR1 KGHSH and CDR2 LQKENI. V gave up 3 bases and J gave up 7 bases, with 13 bases separating them. The CDR3 is 14 amino acids. As DNA, the CDR3 is TGTGCCAGCTCACCGAGTGACACCGGGAATGAGCAGTTCTTC. Translated, it gives CASSPSDTGNEQFF.

The V call is TRBV6-5, the J call TRBJ2-7, with D possibly matching TRBD1 (6 bases). V shed 4 bases and J shed 1 base, with 11 bases lying between them. This CDR3 has 14 residues. Germline loops: CDR1 MNHEY, CDR2 SVGAGI. The CDR3 protein is CASSFGTKSYEQYF. CDR3 nucleotides: TGTGCCAGCAGTTTCGGGACAAAGTCCTACGAGCAGTACTTC.